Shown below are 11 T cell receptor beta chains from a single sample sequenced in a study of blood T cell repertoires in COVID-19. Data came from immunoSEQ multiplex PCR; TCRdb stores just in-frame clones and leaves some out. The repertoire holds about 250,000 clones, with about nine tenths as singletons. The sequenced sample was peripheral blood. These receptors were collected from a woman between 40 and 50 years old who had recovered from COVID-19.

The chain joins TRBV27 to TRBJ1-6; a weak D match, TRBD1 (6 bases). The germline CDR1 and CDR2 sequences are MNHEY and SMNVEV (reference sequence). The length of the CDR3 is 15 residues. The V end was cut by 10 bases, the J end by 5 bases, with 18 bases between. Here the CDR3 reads CATKQGSLDNSPLHF. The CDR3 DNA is TGTGCCACCAAACAGGGAAGTTTGGATAATTCACCCCTCCACTTT.

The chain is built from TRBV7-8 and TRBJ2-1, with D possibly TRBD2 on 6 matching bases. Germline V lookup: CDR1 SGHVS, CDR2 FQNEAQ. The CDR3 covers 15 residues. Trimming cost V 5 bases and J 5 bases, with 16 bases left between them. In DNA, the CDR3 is TGTGCCAGCAGCCGGCTGGGGACTCATGACAATGAGCAGTTCTTC. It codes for CASSRLGTHDNEQFF. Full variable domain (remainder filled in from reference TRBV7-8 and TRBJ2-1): GAGVSQSPRYKVAKRGQDVALRCDPISGHVSLFWYQQALGQGPEFLTYFQNEAQLDKSGLPSDRFFAERPEGSVSTLKIQRTQQEDSAVYLCASSRLGTHDNEQFFGPGTRLTVL.

The CDR3 DNA follows: TGTGCCAGCAGTCTTTGGGACTCCGCCAACGAGCAGTACTTC. Its protein is CASSLWDSANEQYF. This sequence joins TRBV27 and TRBJ2-7, with a possible D match to TRBD2 (6 bases). Looked up from germline, CDR1 is MNHEY and CDR2 is SMNVEV (reference sequence). This CDR3 contains 14 residues. The V end was cut by 5 bases, the J end by 5 bases, with 16 bases between.

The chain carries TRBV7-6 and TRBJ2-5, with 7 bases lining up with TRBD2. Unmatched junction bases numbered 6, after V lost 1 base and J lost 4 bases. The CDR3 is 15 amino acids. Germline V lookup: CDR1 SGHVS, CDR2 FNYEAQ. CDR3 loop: CASSLGWGGRETQYF. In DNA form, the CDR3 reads TGTGCCAGCAGCTTAGGGTGGGGAGGGCGAGAGACCCAGTACTTC.

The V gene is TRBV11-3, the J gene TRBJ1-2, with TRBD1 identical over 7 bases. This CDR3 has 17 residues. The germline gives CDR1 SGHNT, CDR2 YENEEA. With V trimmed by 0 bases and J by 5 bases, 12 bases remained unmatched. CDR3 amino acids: CASSLDPTPGGPYGYTF. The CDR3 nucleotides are TGTGCCAGCAGCTTAGACCCCACCCCAGGGGGACCTTATGGCTACACCTTC.

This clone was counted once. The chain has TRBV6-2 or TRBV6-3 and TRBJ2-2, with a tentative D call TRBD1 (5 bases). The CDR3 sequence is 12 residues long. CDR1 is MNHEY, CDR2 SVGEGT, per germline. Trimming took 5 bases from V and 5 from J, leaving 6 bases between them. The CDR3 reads CASSRGTGELFF. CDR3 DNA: TGTGCCAGCAGTAGGGGTACCGGGGAGCTGTTTTTT.

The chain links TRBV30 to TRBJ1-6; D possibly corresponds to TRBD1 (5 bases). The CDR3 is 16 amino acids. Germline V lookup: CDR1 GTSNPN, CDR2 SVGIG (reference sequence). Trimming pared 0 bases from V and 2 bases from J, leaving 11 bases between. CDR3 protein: CAWSVRPGAYNSPLHF. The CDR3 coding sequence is TGTGCCTGGAGTGTACGCCCGGGGGCCTATAATTCACCCCTCCACTTT.

The CDR3 DNA follows: TGTGCTAGTGCGGACAGGGGGATTCTAGCGGGAGGATTAGATACGCAGTATTTT. Translating gives CASADRGILAGGLDTQYF. This chain uses TRBV12-5 with TRBJ2-3, with a possible D match to TRBD2 (11 bases). Deletions cut 7 bases from V and 5 bases from J, with 28 bases between. Germline-derived CDR1 and CDR2 are LGHNT and FRNRAP. The CDR3 contains 18 residues. The variable domain in full, completed from reference TRBV12-5 and TRBJ2-3, reads DARVTQTPRHKVTEMGQEVTMRCQPILGHNTVFWYRQTMMQGLELLAYFRNRAPLDDSGMPKDRFSAEMPDATLATLKIQPSEPRDSAVYFCASADRGILAGGLDTQYFGPGTRLTVL.

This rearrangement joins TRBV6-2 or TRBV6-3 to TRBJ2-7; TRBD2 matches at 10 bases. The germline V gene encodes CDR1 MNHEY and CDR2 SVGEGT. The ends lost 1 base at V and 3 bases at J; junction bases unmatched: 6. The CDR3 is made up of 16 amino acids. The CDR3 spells CASSYWRLAGGYEQYF. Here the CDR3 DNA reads TGTGCCAGCAGTTACTGGAGACTAGCGGGTGGCTACGAGCAGTACTTC.

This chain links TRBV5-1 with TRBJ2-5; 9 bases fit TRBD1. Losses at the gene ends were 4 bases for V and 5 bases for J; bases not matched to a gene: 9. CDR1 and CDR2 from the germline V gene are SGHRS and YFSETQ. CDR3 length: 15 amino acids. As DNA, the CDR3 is TGCGCCAGCAGCCATAGAGGGACAGGGAAGGAGACCCAGTACTTC. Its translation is CASSHRGTGKETQYF. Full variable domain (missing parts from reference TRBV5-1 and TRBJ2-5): KAGVTQTPRYLIKTRGQQVTLSCSPISGHRSVSWYQQTPGQGLQFLFEYFSETQRNKGNFPGRFSGRQFSNSRSEMNVSTLELGDSALYLCASSHRGTGKETQYFGPGTRLLVL.

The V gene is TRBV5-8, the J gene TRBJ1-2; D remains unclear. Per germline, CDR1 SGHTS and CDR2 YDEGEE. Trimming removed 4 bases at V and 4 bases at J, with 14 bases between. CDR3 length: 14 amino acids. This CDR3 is CASSPLTVPYGYTF. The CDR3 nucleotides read TGTGCCAGCAGCCCCCTCACAGTCCCCTATGGCTACACCTTC.